This paragraph reports one T cell receptor (beta chain). What it recognizes is unknown. Germline is not matched at one junction end, which may reflect a read error. The sample contains more than one DNA sequence encoding this CDR3. The PCR employed 60 Vbeta primers together with 13 Jbeta primers. Clones were sequenced by immunoSEQ multiplex PCR, and TCRdb holds only the in-frame ones, with some missing. The profile shows 200,000 to 250,000 clones, about 78% of them singletons. This sample stems from a study of cytomegalovirus exposure and HLA in healthy donors. Findings and limits, study-wide: With DRB1 most and HLA-C fewest, TCR association rates differed between HLA loci in a later analysis. 87-base-pair reads could not separate some V segments, including TRBV6-2 and TRBV6-3. One cluster of highly shared sequence variants probably arose as a sequencing artifact. In a later analysis, around 18,000 TCR beta sequences were associated with HLA alleles at 0.05 false discovery rate.

Per the germline V gene, CDR1 is SGHTS and CDR2 is YDEGEE. CDR3 size: 14 residues. The source of this sequence is a male donor in good health and CMV-seronegative. The genes are TRBV5-8 and TRBJ1-5; D call uncertain. The sample taken for sequencing was PBMCs. CDR3 residues: CASSLSGHNQPQHF. For the CDR3, the DNA is TGCGCCAGCAGCTTGTCAGGTCACAATCAGCCCCAGCATTTT.